The 32 T cell receptor beta chains given below trace back to one sample, sequenced in a study of cytomegalovirus exposure and HLA in healthy donors. The PCR contained 60 Vbeta and 13 Jbeta primers. The repertoire was sequenced with immunoSEQ multiplex PCR; TCRdb's copy has only in-frame clones and lacks some. The repertoire holds 90,000 or so clones, with about 80% as singletons. Material: PBMCs. The receptors were sampled from a middle-aged man in good health and CMV-seropositive.

The chain has TRBV14 and TRBJ2-1; TRBD2 matches 9 bases. V lost 2 bases and J lost 4; bases outside the gene matches: 0. CDR1 is SGHDN and CDR2 is FVKESK in the germline V gene. This CDR3 comprises 14 residues. The CDR3 loop reads CASSQLAGYNEQFF. CDR3 sequence (DNA): TGTGCCAGCAGCCAACTAGCGGGGTACAATGAGCAGTTCTTC.

This clone was observed a few times. J is TRBJ2-7 and V is TRBV18; tentatively, D is TRBD1 (5 bases). Germline V gene sequence: CDR1 KGHSH, CDR2 LQKENI. The CDR3 consists of 11 residues. Trimming removed 4 bases at V and 5 bases at J, with 6 bases between. CDR3 DNA: TGTGCCAGCTCACGCAGGGACGAGCAGTACTTC. Encoded protein: CASSRRDEQYF. Full variable domain (missing parts from reference TRBV18 and TRBJ2-7): NAGVMQNPRHLVRRRGQEARLRCSPMKGHSHVYWYRQLPEEGLKFMVYLQKENIIDESGMPKERFSAEFPKEGPSILRIQQVVRGDSAAYFCASSRRDEQYFGPGTRLTVT.

This clone was picked up a small number of times. The chain is built from TRBV11-3 and TRBJ2-7; TRBD2 matches at 14 bases. The V gene's germline CDR1 is SGHNT and CDR2 YENEEA. J lost 7 bases, V lost 6 bases, and 5 bases had no gene match. This CDR3 has 14 residues. The CDR3 DNA follows: TGTGCCAGCAGTCCGGGACTAGCGGGAGAGGAGCAGTACTTC. This translates into CASSPGLAGEEQYF.

J is TRBJ1-5 and V is TRBV2; 10 bases match TRBD1. J gave up 8 bases and V 3 bases, and 4 bases lay outside the gene matches. The CDR3 loop spans 14 amino acids. CDR1 and CDR2 (germline): SNHLY, FYNNEI. This chain's CDR3 is CASSETGGIEPQHF. The CDR3 DNA reads TGTGCCAGCAGTGAGACAGGGGGCATCGAGCCCCAGCATTTT.

The chain is built from TRBV9 and TRBJ2-1; the match to TRBD1 covers 10 bases. Germline V lookup: CDR1 SGDLS, CDR2 YYNGEE. The CDR3 length is 16 residues. Germline trimming cut 0 bases from V and 6 bases from J; bases unmatched to any gene: 6. The DNA of the CDR3 is TGTGCCAGCAGCGTAGCTACGGGACAGGGGTCCAATGAGCAGTTCTTC. This encodes CASSVATGQGSNEQFF.

The chain recombines TRBV6-5 with TRBJ1-2; 9 nucleotides line up with TRBD1. The V segment lost 6 bases and the J segment 7 bases; nucleotides outside the gene matches: 6. Germline V lookup: CDR1 MNHEY, CDR2 SVGAGI. This CDR3 comprises 13 residues. The chain's CDR3 is CASSRGQGSGYTF. The DNA for the CDR3 is TGTGCCAGCAGCCGGGGACAGGGAAGTGGCTACACCTTC.

The chain is built from TRBV6-1 and TRBJ1-1; D is possibly TRBD1 (5 bases). The CDR3 runs to 13 residues. Germline CDR1 and CDR2: MNHNS and SASEGT. Trimming pared 10 bases from V and 4 bases from J, leaving 16 bases between. CDR3 region: CATVIGGGTEAFF. The CDR3 DNA reads as TGTGCCACGGTAATTGGGGGGGGCACTGAAGCTTTCTTT.

This chain joins TRBV19 and TRBJ2-7; perhaps TRBD1 as D (5 bases). V was cut by 3 bases and J by 6 bases, with 12 bases left in between. This CDR3 is 13 amino acids long. The germline CDR1 and CDR2 sequences are LNHDA and SQIVND (reference sequence). The DNA for the CDR3 is TGTGCCAGTAGTATGAGGCAGGGTGGCGAGCAGTACTTC. Its protein product is CASSMRQGGEQYF.

The chain couples TRBV12-5 to TRBJ2-1; D remains ambiguous. The CDR3 sequence is 15 residues long. V was pared by 1 base and J by 8 bases, with 15 bases between. CDR1 LGHNT and CDR2 FRNRAP come from the germline V gene. This CDR3 reads CASGLGTTRRDEQFF. Written as DNA, the CDR3 is TGTGCTAGTGGTTTGGGTACTACCCGGCGAGATGAGCAGTTCTTC.

The chain recombines TRBV27 with TRBJ2-7; perhaps TRBD2 as D (6 bases). The V end was cut by 5 bases, the J end by 2 bases, with 10 bases between. Per the germline V gene, CDR1 is MNHEY and CDR2 is SMNVEV (reference sequence). The CDR3 loop spans 13 amino acids. CDR3 amino acids: CASSNSGTYEQYF. The DNA of the CDR3 is TGTGCCAGCAGTAATAGCGGAACCTACGAGCAGTACTTC.

The chain combines TRBV7-9 with TRBJ2-3; 7 nucleotides match TRBD2. Germline V gives CDR1 SEHNR, CDR2 FQNEAQ (reference sequence). Trimming removed 5 bases from V and 2 bases from J; junction bases left unmatched: 13. The CDR3 has 17 amino acids. CDR3 DNA sequence: TGTGCCAGCAGCCCCTACGAAGCGGGGCCTAACACAGATACGCAGTATTTT. Translated, it gives CASSPYEAGPNTDTQYF.

The genes are TRBV7-9 and TRBJ1-4, with 9 nucleotides matching TRBD1. After removal of 5 bases from V and 3 bases from J, the junction contained 1 base not matched to a gene. The CDR3 is 14 amino acids. The germline V gene encodes CDR1 SEHNR and CDR2 FQNEAQ (reference sequence). Written as DNA, the CDR3 is TGTGCCAGCAGCCGGACAGGGGCTAATGAAAAACTGTTTTTT. Translating gives CASSRTGANEKLFF.

The chain joins TRBV19 to TRBJ2-5; tentatively, D is TRBD2 (6 bases). With 8 bases removed from V and 5 bases from J, the gap between germline ends came to 15 bases. CDR1 is LNHDA, CDR2 SQIVND, per germline (reference sequence). The CDR3 is 13 amino acids. The CDR3 bases are TGTGCCAGTGCATCCGGGACTCAGGAGACCCAGTACTTC. It codes for CASASGTQETQYF.

The rearrangement uses TRBV30 and TRBJ2-7; 9 bases align to TRBD2. The CDR3 totals 13 residues. The trim removed 6 bases at V and 0 bases at J, leaving 3 bases unmatched. Germline assignment: CDR1 GTSNPN and CDR2 SVGIG (reference sequence). As DNA, the CDR3 is TGTGCCTGTCGGCGGGGGGGCTCCTACGAGCAGTACTTC. It encodes CACRRGGSYEQYF.

The J gene is TRBJ1-4, the V gene TRBV2; perhaps TRBD1 as D (6 bases). The germline gives CDR1 SNHLY, CDR2 FYNNEI. V lost 3 bases and J 9 bases, leaving 14 bases between the germline ends. This CDR3 region has 14 residues. DNA for the CDR3: TGTGCCAGCAGTGAGGACAGTATTCCACAAAAACTGTTTTTT. Its protein is CASSEDSIPQKLFF.

The chain links TRBV25-1 to TRBJ2-1; a weak D match, TRBD2 (7 bases). Germline V CDR1 and CDR2: MGHDK, SYGVNS. V was shortened by 0 bases and J by 2 bases, with 17 bases between the two germline ends. This CDR3 spans 18 amino acids. The DNA of the CDR3 is TGTGCCAGCAGTGAATATGGGGCGGGGGCGGGGGCCTACAATGAGCAGTTCTTC. It yields the protein CASSEYGAGAGAYNEQFF.

V is TRBV4-2 and J is TRBJ2-2; D is perhaps TRBD2 (6 bases). Germline V CDR1 and CDR2: LGHNA, YNFKEQ. The CDR3 loop spans 19 amino acids. Trimming removed 4 bases at V and 2 bases at J, with 23 bases between. DNA for the CDR3: TGTGCCAGCAGCCGAATCCGGGACGGCGGGACCTTCAACACCGGGGAGCTGTTTTTT. This translates into CASSRIRDGGTFNTGELFF.

The rearrangement uses TRBV7-2 and TRBJ2-5; 8 bases agree with TRBD2. Germline CDR1 and CDR2: SGHTA and FQGNSA. The CDR3 runs 16 residues. The junction had 13 bases not matched to a gene; V was cut back by 5 bases and J by 5 bases. The CDR3 DNA reads as TGTGCCAGCAGCCCAAGCAGCGGGAGCGGGTGGGAGACCCAGTACTTC. Translation: CASSPSSGSGWETQYF.

J is TRBJ1-2 and V is TRBV29-1; weak D call: TRBD1 (6 bases). CDR3 length equals 13 residues. Germline assignment: CDR1 SQVTM and CDR2 ANQGSEA. V lost 7 bases to trimming and J lost 0 bases, with 12 bases between them. The CDR3 nucleotides are TGCAGCGCCGTGGACAGTTCTAACTATGGCTACACCTTC. Encoded protein: CSAVDSSNYGYTF.

This clone was recorded once. The rearrangement links TRBV5-1 to TRBJ2-2, with TRBD2 identical over 9 bases. The CDR3 contains 15 residues. In germline, CDR1 is SGHRS, CDR2 YFSETQ. The trim removed 4 bases at V and 5 bases at J, leaving 6 bases unmatched. CDR3 amino acids: CASSRVAGETGELFF. CDR3 sequence (DNA): TGCGCCAGCAGCCGAGTAGCGGGAGAAACCGGGGAGCTGTTTTTT.

CDR3 region: CASSSRGSGANVLTF. The CDR3 DNA is TGTGCCAGTAGTAGCAGGGGCTCTGGGGCCAACGTCCTGACTTTC. This chain joins TRBV19 and TRBJ2-6; TRBD1 is a possible D gene (6 bases). CDR1 is LNHDA, CDR2 SQIVND, per germline (reference sequence). Trimming stripped 4 bases from V and 0 bases from J, with 7 bases between. The length of the CDR3 is 15 residues.

The chain is built from TRBV7-3 and TRBJ2-5; TRBD2 might be the D (5 bases). The CDR3 consists of 14 residues. V dropped 0 bases and J dropped 7 bases, with 12 bases sitting between them. Germline CDR1 and CDR2: SGHTA and FQGTGA. The CDR3 DNA sequence: TGTGCCAGCAGCTTAACACTCACCGCGGGGACCCAGTACTTC. Translating gives CASSLTLTAGTQYF.

The gene calls are TRBV19 and TRBJ2-7; D perhaps matches TRBD1 (6 bases). Between the trimmed V and J ends, which lost 7 bases and 0 bases, there was a span of 13 bases. CDR1 LNHDA and CDR2 SQIVND come from the germline V gene (reference sequence). The CDR3 has 14 amino acids. The CDR3 DNA sequence: TGTGCCAGTACGCCACAGGACAGCTCCTACGAGCAGTACTTC. Its protein is CASTPQDSSYEQYF.

CDR3 amino acids: CASSQVGPDYGYTF. CDR3 coding DNA: TGTGCCAGCAGCCAAGTTGGGCCGGACTATGGCTACACCTTC. The chain uses TRBV5-4 and TRBJ1-2; D is ambiguous. V was clipped by 4 bases and J by 3 bases, with 13 bases between them. The germline gives CDR1 SGHNT, CDR2 YYREEE (reference sequence). The CDR3 totals 14 residues.

This clone appeared many times. This sequence joins TRBV2 and TRBJ1-2; D not resolved. This CDR3 spans 14 amino acids. Trimming pared 2 bases from V and 4 bases from J, leaving 11 bases between. CDR1 SNHLY and CDR2 FYNNEI come from the germline V gene. The DNA for the CDR3 is TGTGCCAGCAGTGAATACGCAGGTACCTATGGCTACACCTTC. This translates into CASSEYAGTYGYTF.

CDR3 sequence: CASSTLVRVQETQYF. Here the CDR3 DNA reads TGTGCCAGCAGTACACTGGTTCGGGTACAAGAGACCCAGTACTTC. V usage is TRBV25-1 and J usage is TRBJ2-5; no firm D call. Looked up from germline, CDR1 is MGHDK and CDR2 is SYGVNS. The V end was cut by 5 bases, the J end by 2 bases, with 15 bases between. The CDR3 length is 15 residues.

As regards this clone: Relative to the germline gene, one junction end is altered; a read error may explain this. The J gene is TRBJ2-5, the V gene TRBV7-9; perhaps TRBD1 as D (5 bases). Germline values: CDR1 SEHNR, CDR2 FQNEAQ (reference sequence). The CDR3 consists of 15 residues. CDR3 DNA sequence: TGTTCCAGCAGCTTAGCAGGACACTTCCAAGAGACCCAGTACTTC. As protein: CSSSLAGHFQETQYF.

V is TRBV6-5 and J is TRBJ1-2, with D maybe TRBD1 (6 bases). Per the germline V gene, CDR1 is MNHEY and CDR2 is SVGAGI. The germline V and J ends were trimmed by 6 bases and 2 bases, with 16 bases remaining between them. The CDR3 extends over 15 amino acids. The CDR3 nucleotides are TGTGCCAGCAGCCGAACAGGGTTAGTGAACTATGGCTACACCTTC. This translates into CASSRTGLVNYGYTF.

The chain joins TRBV6-5 to TRBJ2-6, with D uncertain. CDR1 and CDR2 (germline): MNHEY, SVGAGI. Deletions cut 3 bases from V and 2 bases from J, with 2 bases between. The CDR3 loop spans 13 amino acids. The DNA of the CDR3 is TGTGCCAGCAGTTATACTGGGGCCAACGTCCTGACTTTC. It specifies CASSYTGANVLTF.

The chain couples TRBV29-1 to TRBJ1-2; no clear D gene. CDR1 and CDR2 (germline): SQVTM, ANQGSEA. V was pared by 0 bases and J by 3 bases, with 11 bases between. The CDR3 consists of 14 residues. The CDR3 reads CSVEEWTGDYGYTF. As DNA, the CDR3 is TGCAGCGTTGAAGAGTGGACGGGAGACTATGGCTACACCTTC. The complete variable domain, with remaining parts taken from reference TRBV29-1 and TRBJ1-2, reads SAVISQKPSRDICQRGTSLTIQCQVDSQVTMMFWYRQQPGQSLTLIATANQGSEATYESGFVIDKFPISRPNLTFSTLTVSNMSPEDSSIYLCSVEEWTGDYGYTFGSGTRLTVV.

This chain connects TRBV21-1 to TRBJ1-6; the table's D call of TRBD1 was not tested on the DNA. TRBV21-1 is noted as a pseudogene. There are 15 residues in the CDR3. As DNA, the CDR3 is TGTGCCAGCAGCCCAGGACAGGGAGGAAATTCACCCCTCCACTTT. Translation: CASSPGQGGNSPLHF.

This chain links TRBV30 with TRBJ1-1; no clear D. V was clipped by 5 bases and J by 7 bases, with 11 bases between them. Germline lookup yields CDR1 GTSNPN and CDR2 SVGIG (reference sequence). The CDR3 has 11 amino acids. The CDR3 spells CAWGQQLEAFF. The CDR3 nucleotides read TGTGCCTGGGGGCAACAGCTTGAAGCTTTCTTT.